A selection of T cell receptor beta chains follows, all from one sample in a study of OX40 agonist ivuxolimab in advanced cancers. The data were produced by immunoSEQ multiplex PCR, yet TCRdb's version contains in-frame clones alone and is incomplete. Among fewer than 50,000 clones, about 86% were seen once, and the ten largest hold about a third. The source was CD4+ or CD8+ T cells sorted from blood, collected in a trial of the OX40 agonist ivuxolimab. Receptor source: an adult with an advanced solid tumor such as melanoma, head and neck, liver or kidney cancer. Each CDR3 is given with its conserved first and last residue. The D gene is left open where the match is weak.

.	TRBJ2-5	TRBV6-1	CGSATLSQTQYF
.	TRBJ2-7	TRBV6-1	CASRDHRTTTYEQYF
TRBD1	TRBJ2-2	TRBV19	CASSIQGAASFVNWELFF
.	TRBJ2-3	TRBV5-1	CASSIRQARDTQYF
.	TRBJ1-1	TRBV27	CASSLFFRGNAEAFF
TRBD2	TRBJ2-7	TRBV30	CALTSGRALGQYF
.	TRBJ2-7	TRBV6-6	CASEGTYYEQYF
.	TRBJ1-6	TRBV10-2	CASSGGNRNSPLHF
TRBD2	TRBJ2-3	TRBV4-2	CASSQDLIAPTSGRPQKF
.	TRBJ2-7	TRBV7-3	CASSLRSNSEQYF
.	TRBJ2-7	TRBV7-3	CASSLGTFPTYEQYF
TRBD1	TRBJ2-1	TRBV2	CASSTQGGEGNEQFF
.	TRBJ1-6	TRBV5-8	CASSLGAAYNSPLHF
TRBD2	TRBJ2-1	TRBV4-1	CASSQEGGGTSGRSEQFF
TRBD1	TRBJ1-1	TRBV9	CASSPRGQDTEAFF
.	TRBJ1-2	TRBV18	CASSPRTDYGYTF
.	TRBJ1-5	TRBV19	CASRQRTQPQHF
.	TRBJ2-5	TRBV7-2	CASSPSATAETQYF
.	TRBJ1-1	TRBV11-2	CASSLGGGNTEAFF
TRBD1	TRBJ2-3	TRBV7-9	CASSLLSVLDRDTDTQYF
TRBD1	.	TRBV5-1	CASSLGQGNRYEQYF
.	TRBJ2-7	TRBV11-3	CANRRGIFSYEQYF
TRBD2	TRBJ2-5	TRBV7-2	CASSSTSGQETQYF
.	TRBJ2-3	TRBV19	CASSIQTSTDTQYF
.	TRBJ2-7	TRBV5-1	CASSLDQGYEQYF
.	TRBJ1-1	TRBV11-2	CASRLGLGTEAFF
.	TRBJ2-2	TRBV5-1	CASSAMIGGGELFF
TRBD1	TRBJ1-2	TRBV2	CASSSGQGWANYGYTF
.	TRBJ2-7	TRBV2	CASSKGLTSYEQYF
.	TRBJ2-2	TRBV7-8	CASSPLNTGELFF
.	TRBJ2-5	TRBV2	CASGSQETQYF
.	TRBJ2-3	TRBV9	CASSVVTTDTQYF
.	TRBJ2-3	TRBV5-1	CASSLSQGISTDTQYF
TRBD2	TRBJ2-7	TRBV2	CASSLSGETIYEQYF
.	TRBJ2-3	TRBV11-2	CASSRLVRTDTQYF
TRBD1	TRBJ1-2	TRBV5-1	CASSLGTGTGANYGYTF
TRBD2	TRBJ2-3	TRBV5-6	CASSLAGLAGGPRTDTQYF
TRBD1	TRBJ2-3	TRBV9	CASGWGTGAPTDTQYF
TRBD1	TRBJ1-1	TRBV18	CASSPGQGVSEAFF
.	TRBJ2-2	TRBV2	CASSEDRANTGELFF
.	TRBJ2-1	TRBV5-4	CASSLEPVNEQFF
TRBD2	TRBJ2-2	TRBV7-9	CASSNGGRVGELFF
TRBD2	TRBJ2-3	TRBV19	CASSIRRGYTDTQYF
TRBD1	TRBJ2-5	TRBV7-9	CASSLAQGVQETQYF
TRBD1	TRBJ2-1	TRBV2	CASSYWDRGAGEQFF
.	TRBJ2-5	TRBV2	CASSSRGETQYF
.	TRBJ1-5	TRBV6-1	CASSETDQEPQHF
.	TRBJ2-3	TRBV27	CASLKRGTGADTQYF
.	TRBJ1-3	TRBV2	CASRRDIGNTIYF